The clone carrying this T cell receptor beta chain was observed a single time. Its target is not known. In the same sample, other DNA sequences code for this CDR3. The data belong to a study of shared clonotypes between healthy human individuals. CDR1 MNHEY and CDR2 SMNVEV come from the germline V gene (reference sequence). The CDR3 loop spans 12 amino acids. V dropped 6 bases and J dropped 4 bases, with 7 bases sitting between them. Study-wide points: Sampling covered nothing but blood. Tissue TCR repertoires likely differ from those found in blood.

The assay was run at deep level. The repertoire was sequenced with immunoSEQ multiplex PCR; TCRdb's copy has only in-frame clones and lacks some. This sample has about 2.4 million clones, with approximately 94% found just once. J is TRBJ1-5 and V is TRBV27; D gene uncertain. The TCR originated in a man aged 18 to 29 in good health. Some clones in this sample may be carry-over from other donors' samples. The sequenced sample was naive CD4+ T cells from PBMCs. As to subset: CD45RA+ positively selected. The CDR3: CASSPNNQPQHF. The DNA of the CDR3 is TGTGCCAGCAGCCCAAATAATCAGCCCCAGCATTTT.